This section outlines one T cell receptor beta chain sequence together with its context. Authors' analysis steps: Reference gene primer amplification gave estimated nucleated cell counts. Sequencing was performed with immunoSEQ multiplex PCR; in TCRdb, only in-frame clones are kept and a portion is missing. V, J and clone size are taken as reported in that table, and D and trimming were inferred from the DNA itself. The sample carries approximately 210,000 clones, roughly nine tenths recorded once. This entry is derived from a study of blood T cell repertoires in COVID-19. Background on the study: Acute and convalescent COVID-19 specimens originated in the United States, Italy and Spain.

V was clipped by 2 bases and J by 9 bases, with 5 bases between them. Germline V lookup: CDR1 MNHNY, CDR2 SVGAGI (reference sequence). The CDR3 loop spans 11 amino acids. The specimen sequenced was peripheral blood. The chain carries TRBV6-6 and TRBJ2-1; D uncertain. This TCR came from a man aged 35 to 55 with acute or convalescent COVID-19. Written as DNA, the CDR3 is TGTGCCAGCAGTTACGGAGTTGAGCAGTTCTTC. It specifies CASSYGVEQFF.